The 21 T cell receptor beta chains presented below share a single source sample, sequenced in a study of identical twins. MiXCR was run by TCRdb on the 5' RACE reads, yielding one entry per CDR3 protein. The sample lists approximately 350,000 distinct CDR3 sequences; roughly an eighth were seen once. These data also featured in a second study, about yellow fever vaccine responses in identical twins.

The material sequenced was CD8+ T cells sorted from blood. All receptors derive from a woman younger than 35 in good health.

The chain joins TRBV11-2 to TRBJ2-7, with 7 positions matching TRBD2. The V gene's germline CDR1 is SGHAT and CDR2 FQNNGV. J gave up 0 bases and V 1 base, and 3 bases lay outside the gene matches. The length of the CDR3 is 15 residues. The CDR3 loop reads CASSLGAGFSYEQYF. The CDR3 coding sequence is TGTGCCAGCAGCTTAGGAGCGGGATTCTCCTACGAGCAGTACTTC.

This sequence joins TRBV13 and TRBJ2-2, with 8 bases lining up with TRBD2. CDR1 and CDR2 from the germline V gene are PRHDT and FYEKMQ (reference sequence). This CDR3 has 16 residues. V lost 3 bases and J lost 1; bases outside the gene matches: 4. CDR3 amino acids: CASSFVLAGNTGELFF. The CDR3 DNA reads as TGTGCCAGCAGCTTTGTGCTAGCGGGGAACACCGGGGAGCTGTTTTTT.

The chain uses TRBV27 and TRBJ2-7, with D perhaps matching TRBD1 (6 bases). Trimming cost V 2 bases and J 4 bases, with 15 bases left between them. In germline, CDR1 is MNHEY, CDR2 SMNVEV (reference sequence). The CDR3 contains 15 residues. CDR3: CASSLISGRGYEQYF. The DNA of the CDR3 is TGTGCCAGCAGTTTAATAAGTGGCAGGGGATACGAGCAGTACTTC.

The J gene is TRBJ2-7, the V gene TRBV14; 7 bases align to TRBD2. Germline assignment: CDR1 SGHDN and CDR2 FVKESK. Trimming removed 1 base from V and 2 bases from J; junction bases left unmatched: 8. This CDR3 has 16 residues. CDR3 residues: CASSQASGTTPYEQYF. CDR3 bases: TGTGCCAGCAGCCAAGCTTCCGGGACTACCCCCTACGAGCAGTACTTC.

This clonotype has only a few counts. The chain recombines TRBV27 with TRBJ2-1; tentatively, D is TRBD1 or TRBD2 (6 bases each). The CDR3 has 16 amino acids. Trimming pared 5 bases from V and 5 bases from J, leaving 19 bases between. Germline CDR1 reads MNHEY; CDR2 reads SMNVEV (reference sequence). CDR3 DNA: TGTGCCAGCAGTCGCGGGACGTGGGGGCCAGACAATGAGCAGTTCTTC. It translates to CASSRGTWGPDNEQFF.

This clonotype occurred a few times. This chain uses TRBV7-2 with TRBJ1-2, with D unresolved. The germline V gene encodes CDR1 SGHTA and CDR2 FQGNSA. V lost 2 bases and J 7 bases, leaving 8 bases between the germline ends. The CDR3 is 12 amino acids. The CDR3 DNA follows: TGTGCCAGCAGCTTACGCGCAGGTGGCTACACCTTC. Translating gives CASSLRAGGYTF.

The chain employs TRBV11-2 and TRBJ2-3; 7 positions match TRBD2. The trim removed 2 bases at V and 3 bases at J, leaving 8 bases unmatched. The CDR3 contains 16 residues. Germline V gives CDR1 SGHAT, CDR2 FQNNGV. CDR3 in amino acids: CASSLSDGGTTDTQYF. The CDR3 nucleotides are TGTGCCAGCAGCTTATCGGACGGGGGGACGACAGATACGCAGTATTTT. Filled out from reference TRBV11-2 and TRBJ2-3, the complete variable domain reads EAGVAQSPRYKIIEKRQSVAFWCNPISGHATLYWYQQILGQGPKLLIQFQNNGVVDDSQLPKDRFSAERLKGVDSTLKIQPAKLEDSAVYLCASSLSDGGTTDTQYFGPGTRLTVL.

This clonotype has more than one count but fewer than ten. This chain links TRBV29-1 with TRBJ2-1, with 8 bases lining up with TRBD2. The CDR3 runs to 14 residues. Germline CDR1 reads SQVTM; CDR2 reads ANQGSEA. V shed 6 bases, J shed 5 bases, and the junction held 9 bases outside the gene matches. In DNA form, the CDR3 reads TGCAGCGTAGCCGGGACTAGGCAGGACAATGAGCAGTTCTTC. Translated, it gives CSVAGTRQDNEQFF.

The chain uses TRBV10-2 and TRBJ2-1, with D tentatively TRBD1 or TRBD2 (5 bases each). The CDR3 contains 13 residues. The germline V gene has CDR1 WSHSY and CDR2 SAAADI. Deletions cut 2 bases from V and 5 bases from J, with 7 bases between. CDR3 sequence: CASSEGTDNEQFF. Written as DNA, the CDR3 is TGCGCCAGCAGTGAGGGGACCGACAATGAGCAGTTCTTC.

This clonotype came up a few times. V gene TRBV7-9 combines with J gene TRBJ1-1; D unresolved. The CDR3 consists of 14 residues. Per the germline V gene, CDR1 is SEHNR and CDR2 is FQNEAQ (reference sequence). V was pared by 2 bases and J by 1 base, with 8 bases between. The CDR3 protein is CASSLWGKNTEAFF. CDR3 in DNA: TGTGCCAGCAGCTTATGGGGTAAGAACACTGAAGCTTTCTTT. The variable domain in full, completed from reference TRBV7-9 and TRBJ1-1, reads DTGVSQNPRHKITKRGQNVTFRCDPISEHNRLYWYRQTLGQGPEFLTYFQNEAQLEKSRLLSDRFSAERPKGSFSTLEIQRTEQGDSAMYLCASSLWGKNTEAFFGQGTRLTVV.

CDR3 DNA sequence: TGTGCCAGCAGCGTAGAGAGGGGGCGCGATGAGCAGTTCTTC. Amino acid sequence: CASSVERGRDEQFF. J is TRBJ2-1 and V is TRBV9, with 7 bases fitting TRBD1. V shed 0 bases, J shed 8 bases, and the junction held 5 bases outside the gene matches. Germline-derived CDR1 and CDR2 are SGDLS and YYNGEE. The CDR3 loop spans 14 amino acids.

V usage is TRBV11-2 and J usage is TRBJ2-2; the match to TRBD1 covers 7 bases. The CDR3 sequence is 15 residues long. Germline V lookup: CDR1 SGHAT, CDR2 FQNNGV. J was trimmed by 1 base and V by 4 bases; bases with no gene match: 3. The CDR3 reads CASSSRDRNTGELFF. DNA of the CDR3: TGTGCCAGCAGCTCTAGGGACAGGAACACCGGGGAGCTGTTTTTT. Supplemented by reference TRBV11-2 and TRBJ2-2, the full variable domain reads EAGVAQSPRYKIIEKRQSVAFWCNPISGHATLYWYQQILGQGPKLLIQFQNNGVVDDSQLPKDRFSAERLKGVDSTLKIQPAKLEDSAVYLCASSSRDRNTGELFFGEGSRLTVL.

This clonotype has just a few counts. CDR3 region: CASSPTGTGKFF. CDR3 DNA sequence: TGCGCCAGCAGCCCAACCGGGACAGGCAAGTTCTTC. This chain uses TRBV4-1 with TRBJ2-1, with 8 bases that match TRBD1. Germline CDR1 and CDR2: MGHRA and YSYEKL. The CDR3 covers 12 residues. V dropped 4 bases and J dropped 14; count of bases not matched to a gene: 7.

The chain uses TRBV27 and TRBJ2-1; D possibly matches TRBD1 or TRBD2 (6 bases each). The CDR3 sequence is 14 residues long. Trimming removed 5 bases from V and 3 bases from J, with 11 bases in between. Germline V lookup: CDR1 MNHEY, CDR2 SMNVEV (reference sequence). CDR3 in amino acids: CASSRGGYYNEQFF. The CDR3 DNA reads as TGTGCCAGCAGTCGAGGGGGGTACTACAATGAGCAGTTCTTC.

The gene calls are TRBV11-2 and TRBJ2-1; 11 bases match TRBD1. J was trimmed by 0 bases and V by 3 bases; bases with no gene match: 1. Germline lookup yields CDR1 SGHAT and CDR2 FQNNGV. CDR3 length equals 16 residues. The CDR3 loop is CASSLGTGGSYNEQFF. CDR3 coding DNA: TGTGCCAGCAGCTTGGGGACAGGGGGCTCCTACAATGAGCAGTTCTTC. Full variable domain (remainder filled in from reference TRBV11-2 and TRBJ2-1): EAGVAQSPRYKIIEKRQSVAFWCNPISGHATLYWYQQILGQGPKLLIQFQNNGVVDDSQLPKDRFSAERLKGVDSTLKIQPAKLEDSAVYLCASSLGTGGSYNEQFFGPGTRLTVL.

In this sample, this clonotype turned up a few times. The chain carries TRBV28 and TRBJ2-7; D is perhaps TRBD1 (6 bases). The CDR3 runs 13 residues. Germline-derived CDR1 and CDR2 are MDHEN and SYDVKM. Trimming removed 3 bases at V and 3 bases at J, with 9 bases between. Here the CDR3 DNA reads TGTGCCAGCAGTTTCGTCAGGGGCTACGAGCAGTACTTC. It codes for CASSFVRGYEQYF.

The chain couples TRBV4-2 to TRBJ2-1, with D perhaps matching TRBD1 (6 bases). With 4 bases removed from V and 5 bases from J, the gap between germline ends came to 18 bases. This CDR3 is 16 amino acids long. The germline V gene has CDR1 LGHNA and CDR2 YNFKEQ. The CDR3 reads CASSPRPGTNDNEQFF. CDR3 nucleotides: TGTGCCAGCAGCCCGAGGCCTGGGACAAACGACAATGAGCAGTTCTTC.

The rearrangement links TRBV13 to TRBJ2-5, with a possible D match to TRBD2 (5 bases). CDR1 and CDR2 from the germline V gene are PRHDT and FYEKMQ (reference sequence). This CDR3 contains 16 residues. Trimming removed 0 bases from V and 4 bases from J, with 15 bases in between. The DNA for the CDR3 is TGTGCCAGCAGCTTAGGGGGGAGATTTGGCGCAGAGACCCAGTACTTC. Protein product: CASSLGGRFGAETQYF. Full variable domain (outside the CDR3, taken from reference TRBV13 and TRBJ2-5): AAGVIQSPRHLIKEKRETATLKCYPIPRHDTVYWYQQGPGQDPQFLISFYEKMQSDKGSIPDRFSAQQFSDYHSELNMSSLELGDSALYFCASSLGGRFGAETQYFGPGTRLLVL.

This clonotype was counted a few times. CDR3 protein: CASSLIGTQYF. In nucleotides, the CDR3 is TGCGCCAGCAGCTTAATCGGTACGCAGTATTTT. The chain couples TRBV5-1 to TRBJ2-3; no definite D call. The germline V and J ends were trimmed by 2 bases and 8 bases, with 6 bases remaining between them. The CDR3 spans 11 residues. Germline assignment: CDR1 SGHRS and CDR2 YFSETQ.

The V and J genes are TRBV20-1 and TRBJ2-4, with TRBD1 matching 8 bases. The germline V gene has CDR1 DFQATT and CDR2 SNEGSKA (reference sequence). V shed 2 bases, J shed 14 bases, and the junction held 14 bases outside the gene matches. The CDR3 sequence is 14 residues long. The CDR3 here is CSARQKSGTGPKYF. As DNA, the CDR3 is TGCAGTGCTAGACAAAAATCCGGGACAGGCCCGAAGTACTTC.

This clonotype was found a few times. This chain connects TRBV15 to TRBJ2-5; 12 bases align to TRBD2. The CDR3 extends over 15 amino acids. With 3 bases clipped from V and 1 base from J, the junction kept 0 bases outside the gene matches. CDR1 is LNHNV, CDR2 YYDKDF, per germline (reference sequence). The CDR3 DNA follows: TGTGCCACCAGCAGGACTAGCGGGGGCCAAGAGACCCAGTACTTC. This gives the protein CATSRTSGGQETQYF.